This is a list of T cell receptor beta chains from one sample in a study of T cells expressing NK-cell markers. From its re-call of the 5' RACE reads, TCRdb lists each CDR3 protein once, without DNA. The sample's table shows roughly 390,000 distinct CDR3 sequences. What was sequenced was blood T cells: a sorted CD56 or NKG2C T cell subset, CD4+ or CD8+ T cells, or bulk PBMC T cells (not recorded which). The receptors derive from a man between 18 and 69 years old in good health. Both conserved end residues are part of each CDR3. The order of the fields is V gene, J gene, CDR3 protein.

TRBV12-3/TRBV12-4	TRBJ2-2	CASSSGLAGVNTGELFF
TRBV12-5	TRBJ2-5	CASGLVLKGQDGEETQYF
TRBV27	TRBJ2-6	CASTSLRGSTGANVLTF
TRBV5-1	TRBJ2-3	CASSGPSGGFADTQYF
TRBV12-3/TRBV12-4	TRBJ2-1	CASRNRDGTYNEQFF
TRBV20-1	TRBJ2-1	CSARRSTGNSYNEQFF
TRBV2	TRBJ2-2	CASEPGQSNTGELFF
TRBV18	TRBJ2-6	CASSPRGPNSGANVLTF
TRBV5-1	TRBJ1-3	CASSLDGRSGNTIYF
TRBV20-1	TRBJ1-5	CSARGRGQGNQPQHF
TRBV9	TRBJ2-5	CASSVTGGQETQYF
TRBV6-1	TRBJ1-1	CASQTSAGTGSAEAFF
TRBV6-1	TRBJ2-2	CASIGHRLAGELFF
TRBV5-5	TRBJ1-5	CASSPLGGEQPQHF
TRBV21-1	TRBJ2-3	CAGRGGGDTQYF
TRBV7-2	TRBJ1-2	CASTPGLGGAYGYTF
TRBV15	TRBJ2-3	CATSRDARLTDTQYF
TRBV2	TRBJ2-2	CASSSGTQTGELFF
TRBV27	TRBJ2-5	CASSQSTGWGQETQYF
TRBV20-1	TRBJ2-1	CSAREHLDGGAFYNEQFF
TRBV5-6	TRBJ2-2	CASSGLAGNTGELFF
TRBV9	TRBJ1-6	CASKTGTGQSSPLHF
TRBV5-8	TRBJ1-2	CASSLPGTEDYGYTF
TRBV21-1	TRBJ1-6	CASSITGVRSPLHF
TRBV3-1	TRBJ1-5	CASSPDPSGSGGRSQHF
TRBV6-1	TRBJ1-4	CASRSLRAGEKLFF
TRBV11-2	TRBJ1-5	CASSRGQFNQPQHF
TRBV10-3	TRBJ2-1	CAISERVELNEQFF
TRBV29-1	TRBJ1-1	CSASGRGYTEAFF
TRBV28	TRBJ2-7	CASSLIGRGLGQYF
TRBV12-3/TRBV12-4	TRBJ2-2	CASRPQNPGTGELFF
TRBV5-1	TRBJ2-5	CASSWLAGPSQETQYF
TRBV24-1	TRBJ2-1	CATSDFGGGPNEQFF
TRBV5-4	TRBJ1-1	CASSNARVNTEAFF
TRBV19	TRBJ2-5	CASKDSSGRETQYF
TRBV11-2	TRBJ2-2	CASSLRSSGKNTGELFF
TRBV3-1	TRBJ1-1	CASSQGPRGRGGTEAFF